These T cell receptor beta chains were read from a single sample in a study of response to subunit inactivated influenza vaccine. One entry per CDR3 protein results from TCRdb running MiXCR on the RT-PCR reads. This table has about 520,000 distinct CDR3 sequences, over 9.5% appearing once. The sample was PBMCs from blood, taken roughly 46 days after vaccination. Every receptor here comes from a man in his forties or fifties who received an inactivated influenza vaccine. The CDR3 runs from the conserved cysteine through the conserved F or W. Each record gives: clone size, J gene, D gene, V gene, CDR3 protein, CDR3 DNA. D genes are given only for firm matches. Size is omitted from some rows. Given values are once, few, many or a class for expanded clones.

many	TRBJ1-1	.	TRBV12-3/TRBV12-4	CASSFFGTSNTEAFF	TGTGCCAGCAGTTTTTTTGGGACATCGAACACTGAAGCTTTCTTT
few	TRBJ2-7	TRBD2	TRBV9	CASSVEAGGAYSYEQYF	TGTGCCAGCAGCGTAGAGGCGGGAGGGGCCTACTCCTACGAGCAGTACTTC
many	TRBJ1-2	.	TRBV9	CASSRTGLSYGYTF	TGTGCCAGCAGCCGGACGGGCCTATCGTATGGCTACACCTTC
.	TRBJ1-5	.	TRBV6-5	CASSISGGRGVWPQHF	TGTGCCAGCAGTATCTCGGGGGGCAGGGGTGTTTGGCCCCAGCATTTT
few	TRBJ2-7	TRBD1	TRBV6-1	CASSRTGYGGYEQYF	TGTGCCAGCAGTCGGACAGGGTATGGGGGCTACGAGCAGTACTTC
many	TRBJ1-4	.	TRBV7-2	CASSLVGEKLFF	TGCGCCAGCAGCTTGGTAGGAGAAAAACTGTTTTTT
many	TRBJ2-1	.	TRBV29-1	CSVGEVEQFF	TGCAGCGTTGGGGAGGTTGAGCAGTTCTTC
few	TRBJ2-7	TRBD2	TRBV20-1	CSARDPGLAVSYEQYF	TGCAGTGCTAGAGATCCGGGACTAGCTGTCTCCTACGAGCAGTACTTC
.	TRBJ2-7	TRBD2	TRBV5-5	CASSLVPLAGGPYEQYF	TGTGCCAGCAGCTTGGTTCCACTAGCGGGAGGGCCCTACGAGCAGTACTTC
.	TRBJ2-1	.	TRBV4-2	CASSQDSDIFQLSYNEQFF	TGTGCCAGCAGCCAAGACTCCGATATCTTCCAACTCTCCTACAATGAGCAGTTCTTC
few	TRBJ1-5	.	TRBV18	CASSPQDSNQPQHF	TGTGCCAGCTCACCGCAAGATAGCAATCAGCCCCAGCATTTT
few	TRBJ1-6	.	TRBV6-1	CASSERSANSPLHF	TGTGCCAGCAGTGAAAGGTCAGCTAATTCACCCCTCCACTTT
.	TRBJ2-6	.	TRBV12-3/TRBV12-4	CASSLYYRGLPSESLPGANVLTF	TGTGCCAGCAGTTTGTATTACAGGGGACTCCCATCAGAATCTCTTCCTGGGGCCAACGTCCTGACTTTC
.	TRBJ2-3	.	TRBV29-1	CSAGSRLTDTQYF	TGCAGCGCCGGAAGCAGACTCACAGATACGCAGTATTTT
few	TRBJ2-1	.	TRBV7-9	CASSPRTRYYNEQFF	TGTGCCAGCAGCCCCCGGACTCGGTACTACAATGAGCAGTTCTTC
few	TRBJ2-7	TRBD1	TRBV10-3	CAISDRTGNLYEQYF	TGTGCCATCAGTGACCGGACAGGAAACCTCTACGAGCAGTACTTC
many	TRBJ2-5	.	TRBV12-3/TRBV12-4	CASSPGTATRETQYF	TGTGCCAGCAGTCCCGGGACCGCCACCAGAGAGACCCAGTACTTC
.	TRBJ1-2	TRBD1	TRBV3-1	CASSQGGTGGGYTF	TGTGCCAGCAGCCAAGGCGGGACAGGGGGTGGCTACACCTTC
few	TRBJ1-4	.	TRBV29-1	CSVAGRDGEKLFF	TGCAGCGTTGCTGGCAGGGATGGCGAAAAACTGTTTTTT
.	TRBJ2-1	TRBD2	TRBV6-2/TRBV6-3	CASRPLGGGGYNEQFF	TGTGCCAGCAGACCCCTTGGCGGGGGGGGTTACAATGAGCAGTTCTTC
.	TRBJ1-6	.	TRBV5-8	CASSLGAVTPLHF	TGTGCCAGCAGCTTAGGGGCAGTCACGCCCCTCCACTTT
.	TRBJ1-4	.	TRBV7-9	CASSFPGKTNEKLFF	TGTGCCAGCAGCTTCCCGGGGAAGACTAATGAAAAACTGTTTTTT
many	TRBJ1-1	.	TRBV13	CASEGPGTEAFF	TGTGCCAGCGAGGGTCCTGGCACTGAAGCTTTCTTT
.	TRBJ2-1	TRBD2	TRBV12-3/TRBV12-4	CASSLDRLAGNYNEQFF	TGTGCCAGCAGTCTAGATAGACTAGCGGGGAACTACAATGAGCAGTTCTTC
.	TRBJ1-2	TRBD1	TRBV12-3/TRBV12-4	CASSLGTGLGYGYTF	TGTGCCAGCAGTTTAGGGACAGGGCTGGGCTATGGCTACACCTTC
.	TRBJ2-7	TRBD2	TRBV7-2	CASSPTGGRFHEQYF	TGTGCCAGCAGCCCGACGGGAGGTCGATTCCACGAGCAGTACTTC
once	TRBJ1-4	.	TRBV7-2	CASSLVMATNEKLFF	TGTGCCAGCAGCTTAGTGATGGCAACTAATGAAAAACTGTTTTTT
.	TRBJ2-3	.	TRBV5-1	CASSALHTDTQYF	TGCGCCAGCAGCGCCCTACACACAGATACGCAGTATTTT
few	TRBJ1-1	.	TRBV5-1	CASSRVPGRGTEAFF	TGCGCCAGCAGCCGAGTTCCGGGGAGGGGGACTGAAGCTTTCTTT
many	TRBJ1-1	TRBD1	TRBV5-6	CASSSPTGSEAFF	TGTGCCAGCAGCTCCCCGACAGGGTCTGAAGCTTTCTTT
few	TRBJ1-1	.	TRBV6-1	CASRQTGQYTEAFF	TGTGCCAGCAGACAAACCGGACAGTACACTGAAGCTTTCTTT
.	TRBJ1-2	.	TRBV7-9	CASSQSGTSYGYTF	TGTGCCAGCAGCCAATCCGGGACAAGCTATGGCTACACCTTC
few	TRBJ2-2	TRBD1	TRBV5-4	CASSPGGRDTGELFF	TGTGCCAGCAGCCCAGGGGGCAGAGACACCGGGGAGCTGTTTTTT
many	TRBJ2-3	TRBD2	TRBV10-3	CAIRVAGAENTDTQYF	TGTGCCATCAGGGTAGCGGGGGCTGAGAACACAGATACGCAGTATTTT
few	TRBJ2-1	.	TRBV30	CAWSVLVNEQFF	TGTGCCTGGAGTGTACTTGTAAATGAGCAGTTCTTC
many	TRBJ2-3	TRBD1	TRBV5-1	CASSSGTGFSDTQYF	TGCGCCAGCAGTTCAGGGACAGGGTTTTCGGATACGCAGTATTTT
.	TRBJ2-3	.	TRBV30	CAWSEGATQYF	TGTGCCTGGAGTGAGGGCGCCACGCAGTATTTT
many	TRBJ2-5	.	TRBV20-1	CSARGSAVGQETQYF	TGCAGTGCTAGAGGGTCGGCAGTCGGGCAAGAGACCCAGTACTTC
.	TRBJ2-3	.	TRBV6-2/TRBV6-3	CASSMGPAGTDTQYF	TGTGCCAGCAGTATGGGACCTGCCGGCACAGATACGCAGTATTTT
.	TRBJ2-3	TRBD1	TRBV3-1	CASSPWTGTTDTQYF	TGTGCCAGCAGCCCTTGGACAGGCACCACAGATACGCAGTATTTT
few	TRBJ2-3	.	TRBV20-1	CSARDPGIGTDTQYF	TGCAGTGCTAGAGATCCGGGCATCGGCACAGATACGCAGTATTTT
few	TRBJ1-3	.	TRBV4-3	CASSQERASGNTIYF	TGCGCCAGCAGCCAAGAGAGAGCCTCTGGAAACACCATATATTTT
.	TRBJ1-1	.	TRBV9	CASSEAPNWTTEAFF	TGTGCCAGCAGCGAGGCCCCTAACTGGACCACTGAAGCTTTCTTT
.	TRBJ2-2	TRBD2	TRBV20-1	CSAQGLAGINTGELFF	TGCAGTGCTCAGGGACTAGCGGGGATTAACACCGGGGAGCTGTTTTTT
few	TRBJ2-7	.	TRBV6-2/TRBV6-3	CASSYRGGKTLSYEQYF	TGTGCCAGCAGTTACAGGGGTGGAAAAACACTCTCCTACGAGCAGTACTTC
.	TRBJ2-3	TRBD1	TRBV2	CASSRDSQTDKYF	TGTGCCAGCAGTCGGGACAGCCAGACGGATAAGTATTTT
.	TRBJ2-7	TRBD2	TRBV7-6	CASSWLASGSSEQYF	TGTGCCAGCAGCTGGTTAGCGAGCGGGAGTAGCGAGCAGTACTTC
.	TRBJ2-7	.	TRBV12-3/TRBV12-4	CASSRDYNSYEQYF	TGTGCCAGCAGCCGAGACTACAACTCCTACGAGCAGTACTTC
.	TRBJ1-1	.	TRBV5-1	CASTFDSAATEAFF	TGCGCCAGCACCTTTGACAGCGCGGCCACTGAAGCTTTCTTT
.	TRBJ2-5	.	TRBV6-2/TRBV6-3	CGSSSTGANGETQYF	TGTGGCAGCAGTTCAACGGGGGCTAACGGGGAGACCCAGTACTTC
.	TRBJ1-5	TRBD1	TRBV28	CASSLPRTGRRNQPQHF	TGTGCCAGCAGTTTGCCCAGGACAGGGAGGCGCAATCAGCCCCAGCATTTT
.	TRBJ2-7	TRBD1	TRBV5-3	CARRRDREGPYEQYF	TGTGCCAGAAGACGGGACAGGGAGGGACCCTACGAGCAGTACTTC
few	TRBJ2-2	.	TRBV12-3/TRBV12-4	CASSPLPGDTGELFF	TGTGCCAGCAGTCCCCTTCCGGGAGACACCGGGGAGCTGTTTTTT
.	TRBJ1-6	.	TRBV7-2	CASSPTPRGGSSPLHF	TGTGCCAGCAGCCCAACCCCGAGGGGGGGCAGTTCACCCCTCCACTTT
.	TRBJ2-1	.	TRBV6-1	CASSESSSYNEQFF	TGTGCCAGCAGTGAATCTAGCTCCTACAATGAGCAGTTCTTC
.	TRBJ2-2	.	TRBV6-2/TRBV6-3	CASSSTRTGELFF	TGTGCCAGCAGTTCAACTAGAACCGGGGAGCTGTTTTTT